A selection of T cell receptor beta chains follows, all from one sample in a study of shared clonotypes between healthy human individuals. Using immunoSEQ multiplex PCR, the repertoire was profiled, and TCRdb retains in-frame clones only, with some absent. The table lists about 590,000 clones, about 95% of them singletons, with roughly 0.1% in the top ten. Specimen: naive CD8+ T cells sorted from blood. Receptors originate from a young woman in good health. CDR3s include the opening cysteine and the closing phenylalanine or tryptophan. A D gene is named only where the DNA matches it firmly.

cdr3_aa v_call cdr3_length d_call
CASRGLAGVGTGELFF TRBV10-2 16 TRBD2
CASSLDPRNEQYF TRBV11-2 13 -
CSVDPGEETQYF TRBV29-1 12 -
CASSQTGEEGYTF TRBV5-4 13 TRBD1
CAWSVGSGANVLTF TRBV30 14 -
CASSPPRGNTYNEQFF TRBV18 16 -
CASSQAQWHGEQYF TRBV14 14 -
CASSLEDSDTQYF TRBV11-2 13 -
CASSGTLAGDRETQYF TRBV5-6 16 TRBD2
CASSMNRVTEPQHF TRBV19 14 -
CASSLYADSTDTQYF TRBV28 15 -
CASSFGERHEQYF TRBV7-2 13 -
CASSASGTVKSEQYF TRBV14 15 TRBD1
CASSEFYKTNTEAFF TRBV10-2 15 -
CASSPSLEAQYF TRBV6-5 12 -
CASSARGTDTEAFF TRBV21-1 14 -
CASSPDLGSDTIYF TRBV6-5 14 -
CASTSGTGVQPQHF TRBV28 14 TRBD1
CASSLRRLNEQFF TRBV9 13 -
CASSIGAGQSYEQYF TRBV19 15 TRBD2
CASSGLAGGNEQFF TRBV19 14 TRBD2
CASSNPGLAPYEQYF TRBV27 15 -
CASSGVNTEAFF TRBV19 12 -
CAISEMSSGSSYNEQFF TRBV10-3 17 TRBD2
CASSGSPGSYEQYF TRBV9 14 -
CAIRDTTSGSYEQYF TRBV10-3 15 TRBD2
CASSEFGGDGANVLTF TRBV6-1 16 -
CASSLRYALTFGNNEQFF TRBV4-1 18 -
CSVQGSGEEKLFF TRBV29-1 13 -
CASSSGGLYEQYF TRBV9 13 TRBD1
CASSISGTGLQPQHF TRBV19 15 TRBD1
CASSVDTSGTDEQFF TRBV9 15 TRBD2
CASSLGTDNQPQHF TRBV7-8 14 -
CASSPQGARQPQHF TRBV28 14 TRBD1
CASSLARWETQYF TRBV4-1 13 -
CASSQSFPRHAFGNQPQHF TRBV23-1 19 -
CATRGGGANVLTF TRBV28 13 -
CASSQAASGSVYEQYF TRBV4-1 16 TRBD2
CASSIGGGYNEQFF TRBV19 14 TRBD2
CASSRPLMDSENTEAFF TRBV11-2 17 -
CASSLDRGIFYGYTF TRBV5-4 15 -
CASRVTANTEAFF TRBV28 13 -
CASSLSGSGFNEQFF TRBV9 15 -
CAWSVRGLAIRNEQFF TRBV30 16 TRBD2
CASSPGLGDTQYF TRBV5-8 13 -
CASSGTDGKGRLFF TRBV9 14 -
CSVVGTTSTNEKLFF TRBV29-1 15 -
CASSRTGGSDTQYF TRBV7-9 14 TRBD1